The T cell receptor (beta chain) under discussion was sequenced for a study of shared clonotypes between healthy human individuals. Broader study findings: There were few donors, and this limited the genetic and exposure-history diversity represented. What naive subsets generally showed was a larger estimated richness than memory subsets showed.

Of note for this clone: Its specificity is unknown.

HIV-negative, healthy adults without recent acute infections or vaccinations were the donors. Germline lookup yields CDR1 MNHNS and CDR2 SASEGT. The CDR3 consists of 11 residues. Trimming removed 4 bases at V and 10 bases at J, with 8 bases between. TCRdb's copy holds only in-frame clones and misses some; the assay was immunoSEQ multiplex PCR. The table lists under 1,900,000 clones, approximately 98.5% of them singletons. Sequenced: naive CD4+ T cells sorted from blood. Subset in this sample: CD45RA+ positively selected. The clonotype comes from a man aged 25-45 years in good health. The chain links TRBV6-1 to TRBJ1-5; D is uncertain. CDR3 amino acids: CASSGEEPQHF. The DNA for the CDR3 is TGTGCCAGCAGTGGGGAGGAACCCCAGCATTTT.